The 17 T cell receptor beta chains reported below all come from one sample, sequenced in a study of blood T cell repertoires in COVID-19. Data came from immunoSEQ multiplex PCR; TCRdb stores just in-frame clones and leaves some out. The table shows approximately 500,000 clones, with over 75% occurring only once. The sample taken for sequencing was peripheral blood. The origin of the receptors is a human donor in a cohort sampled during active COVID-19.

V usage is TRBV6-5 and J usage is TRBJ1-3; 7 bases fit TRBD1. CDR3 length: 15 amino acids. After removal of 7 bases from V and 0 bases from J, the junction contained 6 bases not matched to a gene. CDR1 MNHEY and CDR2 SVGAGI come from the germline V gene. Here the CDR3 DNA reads TGTGCCAGCAAAGAGACAGGGAACTCTGGAAACACCATATATTTT. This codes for CASKETGNSGNTIYF.

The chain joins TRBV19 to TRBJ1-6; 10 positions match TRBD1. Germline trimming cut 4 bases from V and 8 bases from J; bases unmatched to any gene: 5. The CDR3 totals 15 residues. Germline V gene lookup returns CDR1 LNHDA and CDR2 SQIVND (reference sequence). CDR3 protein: CASSTTGTGDSPLHF. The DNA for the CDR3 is TGTGCCAGTAGTACGACCGGGACAGGGGATTCACCCCTCCACTTT.

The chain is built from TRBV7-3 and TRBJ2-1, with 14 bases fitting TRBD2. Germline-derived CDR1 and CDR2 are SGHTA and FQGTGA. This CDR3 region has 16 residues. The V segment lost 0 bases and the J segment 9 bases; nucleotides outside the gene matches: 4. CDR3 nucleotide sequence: TGTGCCAGCAGCTTAACGGGGGGACTAGCGGGAGCTGAGCAGTTCTTC. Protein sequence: CASSLTGGLAGAEQFF.

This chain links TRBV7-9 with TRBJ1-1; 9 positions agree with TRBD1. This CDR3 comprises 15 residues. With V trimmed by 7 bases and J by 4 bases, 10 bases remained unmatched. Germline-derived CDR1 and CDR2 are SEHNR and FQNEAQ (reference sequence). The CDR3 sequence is CASTQDRGTGTEAFF. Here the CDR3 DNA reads TGTGCCAGCACCCAAGACAGGGGGACGGGCACTGAAGCTTTCTTT.

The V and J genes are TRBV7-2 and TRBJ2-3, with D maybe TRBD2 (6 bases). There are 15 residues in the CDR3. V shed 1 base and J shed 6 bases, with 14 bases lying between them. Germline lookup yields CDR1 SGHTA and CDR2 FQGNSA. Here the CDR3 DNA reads TGTGCCAGCAGCTTAGGGGGTAGCGGTGGGGATACGCAGTATTTT. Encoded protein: CASSLGGSGGDTQYF. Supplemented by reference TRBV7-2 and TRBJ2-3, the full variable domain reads GAGVSQSPSNKVTEKGKDVELRCDPISGHTALYWYRQSLGQGLEFLIYFQGNSAPDKSGLPSDRFSAERTGGSVSTLTIQRTQQEDSAVYLCASSLGGSGGDTQYFGPGTRLTVL.

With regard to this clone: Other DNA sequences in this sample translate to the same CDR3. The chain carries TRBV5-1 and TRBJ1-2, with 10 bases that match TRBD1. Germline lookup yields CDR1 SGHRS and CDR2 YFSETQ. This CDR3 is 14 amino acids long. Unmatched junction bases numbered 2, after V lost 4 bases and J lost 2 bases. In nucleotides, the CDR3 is TGCGCCAGCAGCCCGGGACAGGGGAACTATGGCTACACCTTC. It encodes CASSPGQGNYGYTF.

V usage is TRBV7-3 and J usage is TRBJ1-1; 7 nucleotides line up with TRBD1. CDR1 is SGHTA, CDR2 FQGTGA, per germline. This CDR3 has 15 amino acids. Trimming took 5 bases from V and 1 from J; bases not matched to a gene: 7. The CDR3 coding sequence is TGTGCCAGCAGCCCGCGCGACAGGGAGAACACTGAAGCTTTCTTT. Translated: CASSPRDRENTEAFF.

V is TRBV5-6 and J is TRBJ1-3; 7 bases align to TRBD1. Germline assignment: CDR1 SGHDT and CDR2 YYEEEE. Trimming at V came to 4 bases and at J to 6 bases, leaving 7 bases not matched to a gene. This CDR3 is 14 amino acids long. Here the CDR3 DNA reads TGTGCCAGCAGCCCTGACAGGGCGGTAAACACCATATATTTT. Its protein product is CASSPDRAVNTIYF.

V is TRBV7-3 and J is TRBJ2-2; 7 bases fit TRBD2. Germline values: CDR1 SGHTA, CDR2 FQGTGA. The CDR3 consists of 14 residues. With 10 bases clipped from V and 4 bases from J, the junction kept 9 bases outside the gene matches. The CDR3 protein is CATRSGVSTGELFF. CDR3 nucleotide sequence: TGTGCCACCCGAAGCGGGGTGAGCACCGGGGAGCTGTTTTTT. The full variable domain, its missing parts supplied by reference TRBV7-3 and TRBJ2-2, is GAGVSQTPSNKVTEKGKYVELRCDPISGHTALYWYRQSLGQGPEFLIYFQGTGAADDSGLPNDRFFAVRPEGSVSTLKIQRTERGDSAVYLCATRSGVSTGELFFGEGSRLTVL.

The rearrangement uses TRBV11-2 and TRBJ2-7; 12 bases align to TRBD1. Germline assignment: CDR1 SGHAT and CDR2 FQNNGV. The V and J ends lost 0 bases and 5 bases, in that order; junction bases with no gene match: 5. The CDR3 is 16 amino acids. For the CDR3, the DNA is TGTGCCAGCAGCTTAGATGGCGGGACAGGGGGCCACGAGCAGTACTTC. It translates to CASSLDGGTGGHEQYF.

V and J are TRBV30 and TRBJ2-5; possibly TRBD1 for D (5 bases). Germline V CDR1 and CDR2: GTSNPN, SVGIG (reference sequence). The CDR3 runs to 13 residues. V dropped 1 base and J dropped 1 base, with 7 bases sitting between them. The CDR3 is CAWSGQSQETQYF. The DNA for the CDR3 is TGTGCCTGGAGTGGACAGTCCCAAGAGACCCAGTACTTC.

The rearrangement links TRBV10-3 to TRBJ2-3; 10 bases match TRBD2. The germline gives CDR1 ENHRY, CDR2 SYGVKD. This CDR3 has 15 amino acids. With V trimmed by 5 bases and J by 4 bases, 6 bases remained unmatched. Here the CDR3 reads CAISQGTSVADTQYF. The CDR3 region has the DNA TGTGCCATCAGTCAAGGGACTAGCGTCGCAGATACGCAGTATTTT.

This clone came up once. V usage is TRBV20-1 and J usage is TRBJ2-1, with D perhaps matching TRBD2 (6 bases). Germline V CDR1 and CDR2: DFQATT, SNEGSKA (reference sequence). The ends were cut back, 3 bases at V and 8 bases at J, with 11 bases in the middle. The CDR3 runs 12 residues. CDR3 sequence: CSASRASDEQFF. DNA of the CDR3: TGCAGTGCTAGTAGGGCTAGCGATGAGCAGTTCTTC.

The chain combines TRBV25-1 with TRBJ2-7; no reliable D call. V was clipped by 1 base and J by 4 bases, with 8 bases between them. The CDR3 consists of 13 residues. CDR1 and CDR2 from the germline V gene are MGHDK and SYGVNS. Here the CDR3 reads CASSEFQEYEQYF. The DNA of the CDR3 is TGTGCCAGCAGTGAATTCCAGGAATACGAGCAGTACTTC.

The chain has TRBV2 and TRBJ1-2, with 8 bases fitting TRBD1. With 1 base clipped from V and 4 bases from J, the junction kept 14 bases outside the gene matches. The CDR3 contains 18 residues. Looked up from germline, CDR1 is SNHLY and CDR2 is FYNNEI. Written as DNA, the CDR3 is TGTGCCAGCAGTGAAGAGGTTGGGACAGGCCCTGCAGTCTATGGCTACACCTTC. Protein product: CASSEEVGTGPAVYGYTF.

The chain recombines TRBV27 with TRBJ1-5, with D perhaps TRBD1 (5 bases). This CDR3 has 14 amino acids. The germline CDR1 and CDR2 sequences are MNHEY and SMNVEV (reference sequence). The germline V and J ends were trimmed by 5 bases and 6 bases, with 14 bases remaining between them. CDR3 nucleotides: TGTGCCAGCAGTCCCTCAGGGAAGAGTCAGCCCCAGCATTTT. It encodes CASSPSGKSQPQHF.

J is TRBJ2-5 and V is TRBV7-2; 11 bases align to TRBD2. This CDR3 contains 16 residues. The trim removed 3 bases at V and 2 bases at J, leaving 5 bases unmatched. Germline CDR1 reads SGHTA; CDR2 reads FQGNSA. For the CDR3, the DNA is TGTGCCAGCAGCTTCCGAGGACTAGCGGGTCAAGAGACCCAGTACTTC. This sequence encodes CASSFRGLAGQETQYF.